The 20 T cell receptor beta chains below all came from one sample that was sequenced in a study of blood T cell repertoires in COVID-19. Generated by immunoSEQ multiplex PCR, the TCRdb table keeps only in-frame clones and is missing some. The sample contains 100,000 to 150,000 clones, 84% of which appear only once. What was sequenced was peripheral blood. These receptors all stem from a woman in her twenties or thirties who had recovered from COVID-19.

This chain connects TRBV18 to TRBJ2-7, with 7 bases that match TRBD1. V trimming: 10 bases; J trimming: 5 bases; junction bases outside the gene matches: 20. The CDR3 runs to 16 residues. Germline loops: CDR1 KGHSH, CDR2 LQKENI. CDR3 loop: CATRTDPRQGVNEQYF. The CDR3 nucleotides read TGTGCCACCCGCACCGATCCGAGACAGGGAGTAAACGAGCAGTACTTC.

The J gene is TRBJ2-5, the V gene TRBV14, with D possibly matching TRBD2 (6 bases). CDR3 size: 11 residues. Germline CDR1 SGHDN, CDR2 FVKESK. Trimming removed 1 base at V and 10 bases at J, with 7 bases between. The CDR3 coding sequence is TGTGCCAGCAGCCAAGGAGCGGGCCAGTACTTC. It codes for CASSQGAGQYF.

This sequence joins TRBV4-1 and TRBJ1-4; D may be TRBD1 (5 bases). The CDR3 covers 16 residues. Germline loops: CDR1 MGHRA, CDR2 YSYEKL. The V end lost 4 bases, the J end lost 1 base, and 13 bases lay between the germline ends. CDR3: CASSLRRGGTNEKLFF. The CDR3 bases are TGCGCCAGCAGCCTGAGGCGGGGGGGAACTAATGAAAAACTGTTTTTT.

The rearrangement links TRBV27 to TRBJ1-2; 7 nucleotides match TRBD1. Germline trimming cut 4 bases from V and 4 bases from J; bases unmatched to any gene: 9. The germline V gene has CDR1 MNHEY and CDR2 SMNVEV (reference sequence). The CDR3 is 15 residues long. Here the CDR3 DNA reads TGTGCCAGCAGTTATACAGGGGCCTGGGGCTATGGCTACACCTTC. Amino acids: CASSYTGAWGYGYTF.

The chain recombines TRBV7-6 with TRBJ2-7; 7 bases agree with TRBD1. This CDR3 comprises 15 residues. The V gene end was trimmed by 4 bases and the J gene end by 3 bases; junction bases not matched to a gene: 9. Germline V gene sequence: CDR1 SGHVS, CDR2 FNYEAQ. CDR3 nucleotide sequence: TGTGCCAGCAGCTCTTACCGGGACAGCCGCTACGAGCAGTACTTC. Protein sequence: CASSSYRDSRYEQYF.

The chain carries TRBV3-1 (or the pseudogene TRBV3-2) and TRBJ2-3, with D hard to call. This CDR3 spans 16 amino acids. Trimming stripped 1 base from V and 2 bases from J, with 13 bases between. Germline V CDR1 and CDR2: LGHDT, YNNKEL (reference sequence). The CDR3 DNA reads TGTGCCAGCAGCCAAGGACCACCAGGCTTCACAGATACGCAGTATTTT. Its protein is CASSQGPPGFTDTQYF.

The V and J genes are TRBV4-1 and TRBJ1-3, with D uncertain. V gave up 4 bases and J gave up 1 base, with 29 bases separating them. The CDR3 is 21 residues long. Germline CDR1 is MGHRA and CDR2 is YSYEKL. Here the CDR3 DNA reads TGCGCCAGCAGCCGTACGGGGTCCCGCGGTTTTTCAGCTTTTTCTGGAAACACCATATATTTT. Translation gives CASSRTGSRGFSAFSGNTIYF.

The rearrangement links TRBV6-5 to TRBJ1-2, with D possibly matching TRBD1 (5 bases). The CDR3 extends over 15 amino acids. Germline V CDR1 and CDR2: MNHEY, SVGAGI. V was trimmed by 6 bases and J by 1 base, leaving 15 bases between them. The CDR3 loop reads CASSPQQVINYGYTF. CDR3 in DNA: TGTGCCAGCAGCCCCCAACAGGTTATTAACTATGGCTACACCTTC.

The J gene is TRBJ2-2, the V gene TRBV2; D is possibly TRBD1 (5 bases). The germline V gene encodes CDR1 SNHLY and CDR2 FYNNEI. Deletions cut 8 bases from V and 5 bases from J, with 15 bases between. The CDR3 length is 14 residues. CDR3 in amino acids: CASGSRSGTGELFF. In DNA form, the CDR3 reads TGTGCCAGCGGCTCCCGGTCAGGGACCGGGGAGCTGTTTTTT.

V gene TRBV5-1 combines with J gene TRBJ2-3, with D hard to call. V was cut by 4 bases and J by 5 bases, with 11 bases left in between. Germline V gene data show CDR1 as SGHRS and CDR2 as YFSETQ. The CDR3 is 13 amino acids. The CDR3 DNA sequence: TGCGCCAGCAGCCTGGTTTCAAAAGATACGCAGTATTTT. Protein product: CASSLVSKDTQYF.

The rearrangement links TRBV6-5 to TRBJ1-6; D gene ambiguous. The CDR3 contains 14 residues. Looked up from germline, CDR1 is MNHEY and CDR2 is SVGAGI. V shed 0 bases and J shed 6 bases, with 6 bases lying between them. CDR3 protein: CASSYSEFNSPLHF. CDR3 bases: TGTGCCAGCAGTTACTCGGAGTTTAATTCACCCCTCCACTTT.

The chain couples TRBV7-2 to TRBJ2-1; 12 nucleotides match TRBD2. Germline V gene data show CDR1 as SGHTA and CDR2 as FQGNSA. The length of the CDR3 is 17 residues. V lost 3 bases to trimming and J lost 4 bases; unmatched junction nucleotides: 7. Written as DNA, the CDR3 is TGTGCCAGCAGCTTTTCCGGGACTAGCGGGCTATACAATGAGCAGTTCTTC. Translating gives CASSFSGTSGLYNEQFF.

In its sample, this clone was seen many times. The chain uses TRBV5-6 and TRBJ1-5; D may be TRBD1 (5 bases). The CDR3 covers 14 residues. The V end lost 4 bases, the J end lost 0 bases, and 8 bases lay between the germline ends. Germline V gene data show CDR1 as SGHDT and CDR2 as YYEEEE. The CDR3 is CASSGQNSNQPQHF. CDR3 sequence (DNA): TGTGCCAGCAGCGGACAAAATAGCAATCAGCCCCAGCATTTT.

This sequence joins TRBV2 and TRBJ2-1; 10 nucleotides match TRBD2. This CDR3 comprises 15 residues. V lost 5 bases, J lost 2 bases, and 3 bases stayed unmatched. From germline, CDR1 is SNHLY and CDR2 FYNNEI. CDR3 sequence: CASSKSGGAYNEQFF. CDR3 in DNA: TGTGCCAGCAGTAAAAGCGGGGGGGCCTACAATGAGCAGTTCTTC.

V usage is TRBV9 and J usage is TRBJ2-7; 8 bases are shared with TRBD2. Germline trimming cut 4 bases from V and 6 bases from J; bases unmatched to any gene: 9. Germline loops: CDR1 SGDLS, CDR2 YYNGEE. The CDR3 spans 14 residues. CDR3 in amino acids: CASSRTSNSIEQYF. The CDR3 bases are TGTGCCAGCAGCCGGACTAGCAATTCAATCGAGCAGTACTTC.

V is TRBV2 and J is TRBJ2-7; D gene uncertain. CDR1 is SNHLY and CDR2 is FYNNEI in the germline V gene. The CDR3 is made up of 15 amino acids. The ends were cut back, 2 bases at V and 0 bases at J, with 11 bases in the middle. The CDR3 nucleotides are TGTGCCAGCAGTGAAAACCCGACTGGCTCCTACGAGCAGTACTTC. Its translation is CASSENPTGSYEQYF.

This chain links TRBV7-9 with TRBJ1-3; 8 bases are a match to TRBD1. J lost 3 bases, V lost 5 bases, and 9 bases had no gene match. Germline CDR1 SEHNR, CDR2 FQNEAQ (reference sequence). The CDR3 covers 16 residues. For the CDR3, the DNA is TGTGCCAGCAGCACACTTAGACAGGGGAATGGAAACACCATATATTTT. Translating gives CASSTLRQGNGNTIYF.

Only one count was recorded for this clone. The CDR3 bases are TGCAGCGCACGTGGGTCCGAGACAGGGAACGAAAAACTGTTTTTT. It specifies CSARGSETGNEKLFF. This chain links TRBV29-1 with TRBJ1-4; 7 nucleotides align to TRBD1. CDR3 length equals 15 residues. From germline, CDR1 is SQVTM and CDR2 ANQGSEA. J was trimmed by 8 bases and V by 7 bases; bases with no gene match: 16.

This clone was observed once. The genes are TRBV6-6 and TRBJ2-3; 11 bases match TRBD2. This CDR3 is built from 15 residues. The germline V gene encodes CDR1 MNHNY and CDR2 SVGAGI (reference sequence). V shed 7 bases, J shed 6 bases, and the junction held 9 bases outside the gene matches. The CDR3 nucleotides read TGTGCCAGCACCGTGACTAGCGGGATGGGTGATACGCAGTATTTT. Its protein product is CASTVTSGMGDTQYF.

This clone was observed many times. This chain connects TRBV5-1 to TRBJ2-5; 16 positions agree with TRBD2. CDR3 size: 16 residues. Looked up from germline, CDR1 is SGHRS and CDR2 is YFSETQ. The V and J ends lost 3 bases and 5 bases, in that order; junction bases with no gene match: 4. The CDR3 region is CASSYGTSGGVETQYF. The CDR3 region has the DNA TGCGCCAGCAGCTACGGGACTAGCGGGGGGGTTGAGACCCAGTACTTC.